This T cell receptor beta chain was obtained from a study of vaccination and CD4 T cells after COVID-19. Study information: From HCoV-229E, HCoV-OC43, HCoV-NL63 and SARS-CoV-2, overlapping spike peptides were used to stimulate the cells. A CEFX pool, an HIV-1 Nef pool, or no peptide went to control cultures.

CDR1 SEHNR and CDR2 FQNEAQ come from the germline V gene (reference sequence). CDR3 length: 16 residues. V lost 5 bases and J lost 1; bases outside the gene matches: 7. Cultured CD4+ T-cell DNA underwent Oncomine TCR Beta short-read sequencing. MiXCR, run by TCRdb on the PCR reads, gives a single entry per CDR3 protein. The repertoire holds a few thousand distinct CDR3 sequences, with roughly 30% as singletons. The sample's treatment: roughly 10-day PBMC culture with coronavirus spike peptide pools or control peptides (ViraFEST assay). Antigen-specific T cells were expanded with peptide pools by ViraFEST, and TCRs were then sequenced. Medium was half-exchanged with fresh IL-2 medium on days 3 and 7. Turning to this clonotype: Its antigen remains unknown.

The gene calls are TRBV7-9 and TRBJ2-3, with TRBD1 matching 9 bases. Sequencing was performed on CD4+ T cells from blood, cultured in vitro. This clonotype was sampled from a human donor who had recovered from COVID-19. CDR3 sequence: CASSTGTGLGTDTQYF. CDR3 bases: TGTGCCAGCAGCACCGGGACAGGGTTGGGCACAGATACGCAGTATTTT. Combining the CDR3 with reference TRBV7-9 and TRBJ2-3 gives the whole variable domain DTGVSQNPRHKITKRGQNVTFRCDPISEHNRLYWYRQTLGQGPEFLTYFQNEAQLEKSRLLSDRFSAERPKGSFSTLEIQRTEQGDSAMYLCASSTGTGLGTDTQYFGPGTRLTVL.